Below, 19 T cell receptor beta chains from the same sample are listed, as sequenced in a study of cytomegalovirus exposure and HLA in healthy donors. Primers for the PCR totalled 60 Vbeta and 13 Jbeta. Profiling relied on immunoSEQ multiplex PCR, and the TCRdb table lists in-frame clones only, not all of them. This sample's table has some 140,000 clones. Material for sequencing was PBMCs. The receptors shown here come from a woman aged 40 to 55 in good health and CMV-seronegative.

This chain connects TRBV4-1 to TRBJ1-2; D gene uncertain. CDR1 and CDR2 (germline): MGHRA, YSYEKL. This CDR3 is 17 amino acids long. Trimming took off 1 base at V and 1 base at J, with 16 bases between the two ends. CDR3 nucleotide sequence: TGCGCCAGCAGCCAAGGTGACACGCCGGGGAGTAACTATGGCTACACCTTC. This codes for CASSQGDTPGSNYGYTF.

V and J are TRBV28 and TRBJ2-1, with TRBD2 identical over 8 bases. Trimming at V came to 6 bases and at J to 6 bases, leaving 10 bases not matched to a gene. The V gene's germline CDR1 is MDHEN and CDR2 SYDVKM. The CDR3 contains 15 residues. CDR3 in amino acids: CASSWSGGALNEQFF. CDR3 DNA: TGTGCCAGCAGCTGGAGCGGGGGCGCGCTCAATGAGCAGTTCTTC.

V usage is TRBV29-1 and J usage is TRBJ2-1; 11 nucleotides match TRBD2. The CDR3 spans 17 residues. Per germline, CDR1 SQVTM and CDR2 ANQGSEA. V was clipped by 1 base and J by 6 bases; unmatched bases: 11. CDR3 sequence reads: CSVEGLLAGGRFNEQFF. CDR3 in DNA: TGCAGCGTTGAAGGTCTCCTAGCGGGGGGCCGCTTCAATGAGCAGTTCTTC.

V usage is TRBV11-1 and J usage is TRBJ2-3; 7 nucleotides line up with TRBD2. Trimming cost V 0 bases and J 6 bases; bases outside gene matches: 9. CDR1 is SGHAT and CDR2 is FQDESV in the germline V gene (reference sequence). This CDR3 comprises 16 residues. The CDR3 DNA follows: TGTGCCAGCAGCTTAGCACTGACTAGCTTCTCGGATACGCAGTATTTT. Translating gives CASSLALTSFSDTQYF.

The chain links TRBV7-9 to TRBJ2-7; D gene unclear. V lost 1 base to trimming and J lost 7 bases, with 8 bases between them. The CDR3 has 12 residues. CDR1 is SEHNR and CDR2 is FQNEAQ in the germline V gene (reference sequence). The CDR3 here is CASSLEDGEQYV. CDR3 bases: TGTGCCAGCAGCTTAGAGGACGGGGAGCAGTACGTC.

V is TRBV7-2 and J is TRBJ1-2; the match to TRBD1 covers 11 bases. CDR1 is SGHTA and CDR2 is FQGNSA in the germline V gene. The CDR3 spans 14 residues. The trim removed 5 bases at V and 7 bases at J, leaving 6 bases unmatched. CDR3 loop: CASSIGQGAPGYTF. The CDR3 DNA follows: TGTGCCAGCAGCATTGGACAGGGGGCCCCTGGCTACACCTTC.

The V gene is TRBV6-5, the J gene TRBJ2-7; maybe TRBD2 (6 bases). Trimming shortened V by 2 bases and J by 4 bases, and 12 bases separated the two germline ends. CDR1 is MNHEY, CDR2 SVGAGI, per germline. This CDR3 has 14 residues. The chain's CDR3 is CASSYGVGGYEQYV. DNA for the CDR3: TGTGCCAGCAGTTACGGAGTGGGGGGTTACGAGCAGTACGTC.

This chain links TRBV9 with TRBJ2-5; 10 bases align to TRBD2. Trimming took 3 bases from V and 2 from J; bases not matched to a gene: 1. Looked up from germline, CDR1 is SGDLS and CDR2 is YYNGEE. The CDR3 runs to 14 residues. CDR3 amino acids: CASSATSGQETQYF. The CDR3 DNA is TGTGCCAGCAGCGCGACTAGCGGGCAAGAGACCCAGTACTTC. Drawing the rest from reference TRBV9 and TRBJ2-5, the complete variable domain is DSGVTQTPKHLITATGQRVTLRCSPRSGDLSVYWYQQSLDQGLQFLIQYYNGEERAKGNILERFSAQQFPDLHSELNLSSLELGDSALYFCASSATSGQETQYFGPGTRLLVL.

The genes are TRBV7-9 and TRBJ1-1, with 10 bases lining up with TRBD1. Germline assignment: CDR1 SEHNR and CDR2 FQNEAQ (reference sequence). Trimming removed 3 bases from V and 7 bases from J; junction bases left unmatched: 2. The CDR3 covers 13 residues. The CDR3 coding sequence is TGTGCCAGCAGCTTGACAGGGGGCGGTGAAGCTTTCTTT. Its translation: CASSLTGGGEAFF.

The J gene is TRBJ1-3, the V gene TRBV19, with no clear D. The CDR3 is 15 residues long. Germline V gene data show CDR1 as LNHDA and CDR2 as SQIVND (reference sequence). Trimming pared 7 bases from V and 0 bases from J, leaving 13 bases between. CDR3 region: CASNRIGLSGNTIYF. As DNA, the CDR3 is TGTGCCAGTAATAGGATCGGACTCTCTGGAAACACCATATATTTT.

V is TRBV15 and J is TRBJ1-5; no clear D. V shed 0 bases and J shed 2 bases, with 8 bases lying between them. This CDR3 is 15 amino acids long. Germline V lookup: CDR1 LNHNV, CDR2 YYDKDF (reference sequence). The CDR3 DNA reads TGTGCCACCAGCAGAGATTTTACGGGCAATCAGCCCCAGCATTTT. Protein sequence: CATSRDFTGNQPQHF.

The chain uses TRBV7-6 and TRBJ2-2, with TRBD2 identical over 11 bases. Trimming at V came to 5 bases and at J to 2 bases, leaving 4 bases not matched to a gene. CDR3 size: 16 residues. Germline V gives CDR1 SGHVS, CDR2 FNYEAQ. The CDR3 sequence is CASSPGLAGNTGELFF. The CDR3 region has the DNA TGTGCCAGCAGCCCCGGACTAGCGGGTAACACCGGGGAGCTGTTTTTT.

The gene calls are TRBV5-1 and TRBJ2-7, with TRBD1 identical over 7 bases. The CDR3 sequence is 13 residues long. The germline V gene has CDR1 SGHRS and CDR2 YFSETQ. V lost 4 bases and J lost 6; bases outside the gene matches: 7. The CDR3 here is CASSPKTGTEQYV. The DNA of the CDR3 is TGCGCCAGCAGCCCCAAGACAGGGACCGAGCAGTACGTC.

The chain is built from TRBV19 and TRBJ1-6; TRBD1 matches 9 bases. The CDR3 length is 14 residues. In germline, CDR1 is LNHDA, CDR2 SQIVND (reference sequence). The V gene end was trimmed by 7 bases and the J gene end by 7 bases; junction bases not matched to a gene: 5. Written as DNA, the CDR3 is TGTGCCAGTAAAACGGGACAGGGCAATTCACCCCTCCACTTT. It is translated as CASKTGQGNSPLHF. Combining the CDR3 with reference TRBV19 and TRBJ1-6 gives the whole variable domain DGGITQSPKYLFRKEGQNVTLSCEQNLNHDAMYWYRQDPGQGLRLIYYSQIVNDFQKGDIAEGYSVSREKKESFPLTVTSAQKNPTAFYLCASKTGQGNSPLHFGNGTRLTVT.

The V gene is TRBV19, the J gene TRBJ2-6; 11 bases match TRBD1. The trim removed 3 bases at V and 0 bases at J, leaving 4 bases unmatched. This CDR3 region has 18 residues. Germline V gene data show CDR1 as LNHDA and CDR2 as SQIVND (reference sequence). This chain's CDR3 is CASSIAGQGGSGANVLTF. The CDR3 DNA sequence: TGTGCCAGTAGTATCGCGGGACAGGGGGGCTCTGGGGCCAACGTCCTGACTTTC. The whole variable domain, remainder taken from reference TRBV19 and TRBJ2-6, is DGGITQSPKYLFRKEGQNVTLSCEQNLNHDAMYWYRQDPGQGLRLIYYSQIVNDFQKGDIAEGYSVSREKKESFPLTVTSAQKNPTAFYLCASSIAGQGGSGANVLTFGAGSRLTVL.

The gene calls are TRBV4-2 and TRBJ1-6; possibly TRBD1 for D (6 bases). V was shortened by 1 base and J by 7 bases, with 11 bases between the two germline ends. The CDR3 runs to 15 residues. Germline assignment: CDR1 LGHNA and CDR2 YNFKEQ. CDR3 sequence reads: CASSQATGQNSPLHF. DNA for the CDR3: TGTGCCAGCAGCCAAGCCACAGGGCAGAATTCACCCCTCCACTTT.

The genes are TRBV6-1 and TRBJ2-5, with D possibly matching TRBD1 (5 bases). V lost 3 bases, J lost 1 base, and 9 bases lay in between. Germline V lookup: CDR1 MNHNS, CDR2 SASEGT. This CDR3 contains 14 residues. The CDR3: CASSDGQGQETQYF. CDR3 nucleotides: TGTGCCAGCAGTGATGGGCAGGGCCAAGAGACCCAGTACTTC.

V usage is TRBV9 and J usage is TRBJ1-4; D gene uncertain. CDR3 length: 13 amino acids. Germline V gene lookup returns CDR1 SGDLS and CDR2 YYNGEE. Trimming shortened V by 2 bases and J by 4 bases, and 6 bases separated the two germline ends. This chain's CDR3 is CASSVEGNEKLFF. CDR3 in DNA: TGTGCCAGCAGCGTCGAGGGTAATGAAAAACTGTTTTTT.

The chain has TRBV2 and TRBJ2-7, with TRBD2 matching 7 bases. Germline loops: CDR1 SNHLY, CDR2 FYNNEI. The CDR3 length is 17 residues. The V gene end was trimmed by 5 bases and the J gene end by 7 bases; junction bases not matched to a gene: 20. CDR3 in amino acids: CASSPLSGLELRREQYF. CDR3 in DNA: TGTGCCAGCAGTCCCCTTAGCGGGCTAGAACTCCGTAGGGAGCAGTACTTC.